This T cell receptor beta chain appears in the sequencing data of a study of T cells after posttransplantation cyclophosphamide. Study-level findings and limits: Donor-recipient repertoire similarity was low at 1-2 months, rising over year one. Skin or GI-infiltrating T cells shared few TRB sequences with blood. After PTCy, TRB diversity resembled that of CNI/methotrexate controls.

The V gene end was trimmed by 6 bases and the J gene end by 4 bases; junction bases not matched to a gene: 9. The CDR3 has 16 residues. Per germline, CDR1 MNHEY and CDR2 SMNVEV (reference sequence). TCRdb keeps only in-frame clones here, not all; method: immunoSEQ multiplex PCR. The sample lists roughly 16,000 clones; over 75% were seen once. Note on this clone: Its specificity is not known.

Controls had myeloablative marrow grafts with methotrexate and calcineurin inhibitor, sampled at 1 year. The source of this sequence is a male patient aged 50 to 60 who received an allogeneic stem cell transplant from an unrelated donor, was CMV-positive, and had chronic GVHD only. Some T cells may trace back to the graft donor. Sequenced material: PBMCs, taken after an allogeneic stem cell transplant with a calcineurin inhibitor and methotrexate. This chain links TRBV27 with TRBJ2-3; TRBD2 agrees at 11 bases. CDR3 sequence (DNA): TGTGCCAGCAGATCTCTAGCGGGGGGCGTAGCAGATACGCAGTATTTT. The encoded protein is CASRSLAGGVADTQYF.